This T cell receptor (beta chain) was identified during a study of cytomegalovirus exposure and HLA in healthy donors (dated by TCRdb to the late 2010s). Background on the whole study: An earlier analysis of approximately 600 of the donors reported 250 to 300 Gb of sequence data and 117 million unique TCR beta sequences from roughly 200 million T cells. In addition to the first cohort of roughly 700 subjects, a separate validation cohort of approximately 130 different subjects was used. Roughly 300 gigabases of sequencing data and approximately 91 million unique TCR sequences made up an early release that covered 500 to 650 HLA-typed donors. The study used immunosequencing to profile the T cell repertoires of around 600 subjects and linked those repertoires to cytomegalovirus serostatus. Alongside the repertoire data, information on donor age, sex, ethnicity and CMV serostatus was compiled. Among the roughly 430 genotyped donors, approximately 82% belonged to the genetic ancestry cluster associated with self-reported Caucasian donors. In a later genetic analysis, genome-wide SNP genotypes for about 55% of the roughly 700 donors were used, and that subset was treated as a discovery cohort. Typing coverage differed by locus: A, B, C, DRB1 and DQB1 were typed in roughly 620-630 donors, DQA1 in approximately 520, DPA1 in some 600, and DPB1 in just under 490. Among about 370 genotyped donors of the cohort, an average of approximately 240,000 unique TCR beta nucleotide sequences was sequenced per donor, of which roughly 17% were non-productive. Rather than using new phenotypic data, the later analysis identified candidate immune exposures from TCR beta sequences and from how often those sequences occurred across donors. The study was designed to test whether signatures of past pathogen exposure could be identified by cataloging public T cell receptors. In an earlier analysis of 500 to 650 of the donors, high-throughput TCR beta sequencing was used to judge whether each TCR beta V gene segment behaved as functional or pseudogenic. Roughly 5 DR-DQ haplotypes were handled as single units for association and clustering, since linkage in the cohort was strong. The study combined high-throughput TCR immunosequencing, statistical association of individual TCRs with disease status, and machine learning to predict cytomegalovirus infection status. Class I and class II HLA loci were covered by the typing at four-digit resolution. In a later analysis, previously published TCR beta repertoires from 666 donors were re-analyzed and high-resolution HLA genotyping was added so that TCR occurrence patterns could be studied. Every discovery cohort repertoire had been produced on one sequencing platform. The paper as a whole reports these results and caveats: A later analysis associated 15,000 to 20,000 TCR beta sequences with specific HLA alleles at a false discovery rate of 0.05. Sequencing depth was assumed to be roughly uniform across donors in the presence/absence analyses, though that assumption may not hold. A group of highly shared sequence variants was considered likely to be a technical artifact of the sequencing pipeline. In vitro tests confirmed that three of the cytomegalovirus-associated TCR beta chains recognize cytomegalovirus antigens. Only TCR beta chains were sequenced in this cohort, and the absence of alpha or paired-chain data limited detectable features. Because some donors lacked HLA typing at each locus, the association tests relied only on the typed subset. Because counts were too low, seventeen rarely observed V segments, including chromosome 9 orphons, were excluded from the earlier analysis of several hundred of the donors. Broadly in line with IMGT annotations, most TCR beta V segments showed up in productive rearrangements about 87% or about 30% of the time in an earlier analysis of 450 to 750 of the donors. Because the 87-base-pair reads could not distinguish some IMGT-functional V segments, including TRBV6-2 and TRBV6-3, those segments were excluded. Most TCR sequences were seen in very few donors, while some public TCRs were found in many individuals. The only immune exposure information available for the cohort was CMV serostatus. A later analysis reported that several top co-occurrence clusters appeared linked to parvovirus B19, influenza, CMV and Epstein-Barr virus. The authors suggested that the approach could potentially be generalized to other disease states and immunological phenotypes. V-gene and J-gene trimming of TCR beta chains was associated with a missense DCLRE1C variant in a later genetic analysis, and the association was replicated in an independent cohort. Most CMV-associated TCR beta chains appeared to be HLA-restricted in a later analysis, and the HLA associations seemed to be driven largely by CMV exposure. Correlated functional status among segregating V segments might reflect linkage disequilibrium, but an unknown experimental factor could not be ruled out. In both the original and validation cohorts, the classifier was reported to diagnose cytomegalovirus status with high specificity and sensitivity. When HLA alleles, especially DR and DQ, strongly co-occurred, attributing TCR associations to individual alleles was difficult. In a later genetic analysis, fewer N-insertions in productive TCRs were reported among donors in an Asian-associated ancestry cluster than the roughly 700-donor mean. According to a later analysis, TCR association rates differed among HLA loci, with DRB1 alleles showing the most associated TCRs and HLA-C alleles showing the fewest. The study listed around 160 TCR beta chains as associated with cytomegalovirus. A further reported finding was that TCR beta sequences accurately predicted the HLA-A and HLA-B alleles for most subjects in the first cohort. In a later analysis, HLA-associated TCR beta chains showed more clonal expansion and lower generation probabilities than non-associated chains that were equally common.

The cohort consisted of 666 healthy bone marrow donors. All cohort members were sampled while nominally healthy, although unrecorded immune exposures were likely present. The donor tested CMV seronegative, placing the donor among the 350 to 400 seronegative members of the cohort. Every donor gave a peripheral blood sample, and the peripheral blood mononuclear cells from that sample were used for TCR beta sequencing. The Qiagen DNeasy Blood Extraction Kit was used to extract genomic DNA from the blood cell samples. In the case of this clone: This clone's antigen is unknown.

CDR1 and CDR2 were assigned from the germline V gene as SGHDT and YYEEEE. Reading from cysteine to phenylalanine, the CDR3 counts 15 amino acids. The CDR3 DNA has 45 bases and is translated from base 1. The library was prepared using the immunoSEQ multiplex PCR assay. The multiplex PCR relied on a mix of 60 forward primers for TCR Vbeta segments and 13 reverse primers for TCR Jbeta segments. A multiplex PCR assay on genomic DNA amplified the CDR3 region of rearranged TCR beta genes. On the Illumina HiSeq System, the amplified TCR beta libraries were sequenced as 87-base-pair reads. From the authors' description of their analysis: A later analysis tallied roughly 78 million unique TCR beta chains across the 700 or so repertoires, and around 9.9 million of those chains were shared by two or more donors. A nearest-neighbor algorithm error-corrected the raw reads and collapsed the reads into unique sequences, merging closely related sequences to remove PCR and sequencing errors. V, D and J gene segments were assigned by aligning CDR3 sequences to IMGT reference sequences. For a sequence to be retained, a match of at least six nucleotides to both a V gene segment and a J gene segment was required. A rearrangement was called productive if the CDR3 had no stop codons and remained in frame with V and J, and every other rearrangement was called non-productive. Following IMGT convention, CDR3 was defined as the stretch from the second conserved V-encoded cysteine up to the conserved J-encoded phenylalanine. The earlier analysis of about 610 of the donors excluded sequences that lacked an unambiguous match to a single V gene segment. In an earlier analysis of 500 to 750 of the donors, V segments were called functional above 56.7% productive rearrangements and were called segregating when the between-donor standard deviation exceeded 5%. A statistical classification framework was built to diagnose cytomegalovirus status from the catalog of TCR beta chain sequences. V and J gene assignment, in a later analysis, came from comparing TCR nucleotide sequences with IMGT/GENE-DB human TR gene sequences. A later analysis assigned CDR3 sequences and most-parsimonious VDJ recombination scenarios with the TCRdist pipeline. A later analysis defined each TCR beta chain by its CDR3 amino acid sequence plus V-gene family, and excluded reads lacking a unique V-gene family. As a way to deal with suspected cross-contamination and a sequencing artifact, a later analysis dropped 592 nucleotide sequences that were highly shared and had low generation probability. In a later analysis, a clonal expansion index was calculated for each public chain from normalized within-repertoire ranks of inferred template counts. In a later analysis, generation probabilities were computed using a VDJ recombination model fitted to out-of-frame rearrangements, and the results were checked against IGoR. In a later analysis, TCR-TCR, TCR-HLA and TCR-CMV co-occurrence was scored with hypergeometric tests, and a repertoire-size bias correction was applied to TCR pairs. A later analysis estimated false discovery rates by permuting HLA or CMV assignments 20 times. A later analysis grouped co-occurring TCRs with DBSCAN, adding TCRdist sequence similarity when clustering within HLA-allele-positive subsets. Repertoires with fewer than 30,000 or more than 120,000 public chains, plus five repertoires with anomalous nucleotide sharing, were excluded from co-occurrence clustering. TCRdb holds this immuneACCESS table with in-frame rearrangements only. Some clones are missing; in checked studies, unresolved V genes explain under half, and the rest has no known cause. The V and J calls and clone size are taken from that table; D and trimming were inferred from the DNA. The sample table includes around 150,000 clones. The ten largest clonotypes hold under 2.5% of the sample.

Material for sequencing was PBMCs. This receptor was taken from a man in his thirties or forties in good health and CMV-seronegative. The chain was built from TRBV5-6 and TRBJ2-5, and 7 junction bases match TRBD1. The closer fit of TRBJ2-7 to the DNA end suggests the J call may be wrong. The CDR3 amino acid sequence is: CASSGSQGLAYEQYF. The DNA sequence is as follows: TGTGCCAGCAGCGGTTCACAGGGGTTGGCCTACGAGCAGTACTTC.